The next 12 T cell receptor beta chains were all read from a single sample in a study of blood T cell repertoires in COVID-19 (TCRdb year 2020). Library preparation used the immunoSEQ multiplex PCR assay. Here the immuneACCESS table is served through TCRdb, limited to in-frame sequences with V and J called. Missing clones are a known gap in these copies; in checked studies unresolved V genes cover under half, and the rest lacks a known reason. The sample records tens of thousands of clones, about 86% of which are singletons. The leading ten clones occupy 4.5% of the sample. What was sequenced was peripheral blood. The receptors come from a woman aged 60-70 years with acute or convalescent COVID-19.

The rearrangement uses TRBV9 and TRBJ1-5; 7 bases align to TRBD1. The ends lost 4 bases at V and 8 bases at J; junction bases unmatched: 9. The CDR3 runs to 14 residues. Germline CDR1 and CDR2: SGDLS and YYNGEE. The CDR3 loop is CASSIGTAWEPQHF. The CDR3 DNA reads as TGTGCCAGCAGCATCGGGACAGCCTGGGAGCCCCAGCATTTT.

The J gene is TRBJ1-2, the V gene TRBV5-1; 8 nucleotides match TRBD1. V trimming: 4 bases; J trimming: 0 bases; junction bases outside the gene matches: 17. CDR1 and CDR2 from the germline V gene are SGHRS and YFSETQ. This CDR3 contains 19 residues. The CDR3 sequence: CASSTSPDPRTGPNYGYTF. DNA for the CDR3: TGCGCCAGCAGCACGAGCCCAGACCCCCGGACAGGGCCTAACTATGGCTACACCTTC.

V is TRBV29-1 and J is TRBJ2-3, with a tentative D call TRBD1 (5 bases). This CDR3 contains 14 residues. V dropped 7 bases and J dropped 8 bases, with 22 bases sitting between them. Germline CDR1 and CDR2: SQVTM and ANQGSEA. CDR3 in amino acids: CSASEGVNTGTQYF. CDR3 in DNA: TGCAGCGCCTCAGAAGGGGTCAACACGGGTACGCAGTATTTT.

The genes are TRBV18 and TRBJ1-1, with TRBD1 matching 10 bases. Germline V gene data show CDR1 as KGHSH and CDR2 as LQKENI. Unmatched junction bases numbered 4, after V lost 9 bases and J lost 0 bases. CDR3 length equals 14 residues. CDR3 sequence: CASRQGALNTEAFF. As DNA, the CDR3 is TGTGCCAGTCGACAGGGGGCCCTGAACACTGAAGCTTTCTTT.

The V and J genes are TRBV12-3 or TRBV12-4 and TRBJ1-1; D is possibly TRBD1 (5 bases). The CDR3 length is 13 residues. V was trimmed by 7 bases and J by 4 bases, leaving 13 bases between them. The CDR3 sequence is CASNLGVTTEAFF. CDR3 in DNA: TGTGCCAGCAATCTAGGGGTTACCACTGAAGCTTTCTTT.

The chain recombines TRBV14 with TRBJ2-5; 13 bases line up with TRBD2. The CDR3 is made up of 16 amino acids. Trimming removed 4 bases from V and 0 bases from J; junction bases left unmatched: 2. Germline V lookup: CDR1 SGHDN, CDR2 FVKESK. CDR3 DNA: TGTGCCAGCAGCCCACTAGCGGGGGGGTACCAAGAGACCCAGTACTTC. This translates into CASSPLAGGYQETQYF.

This clone was detected a few times. V usage is TRBV7-8 and J usage is TRBJ2-2, with D maybe TRBD1 (6 bases). Trimming took 5 bases from V and 4 from J, leaving 11 bases between them. The CDR3 contains 14 residues. Germline CDR1 SGHVS, CDR2 FQNEAQ. CDR3 nucleotide sequence: TGTGCCAGCAGCACGCACAGGGTCACCGGGGAGCTGTTTTTT. Translating gives CASSTHRVTGELFF.

The V and J genes are TRBV7-9 and TRBJ2-7, with 7 bases that match TRBD1. The ends lost 2 bases at V and 7 bases at J; junction bases unmatched: 8. Per germline, CDR1 SEHNR and CDR2 FQNEAQ (reference sequence). This CDR3 has 14 residues. The CDR3 spells CASSLTQGVQEQYF. The CDR3 coding sequence is TGTGCCAGCAGCTTAACCCAGGGGGTTCAGGAGCAGTACTTC.

The chain combines TRBV5-1 with TRBJ2-6; D gene uncertain. V was shortened by 2 bases and J by 2 bases, with 8 bases between the two germline ends. The germline gives CDR1 SGHRS, CDR2 YFSETQ. The CDR3 sequence is 15 residues long. CDR3 sequence reads: CASSLDYTGANVLTF. In DNA form, the CDR3 reads TGCGCCAGCAGCTTAGATTACACTGGGGCCAACGTCCTGACTTTC. Looking up the rest from reference TRBV5-1 and TRBJ2-6 gives the full variable domain: KAGVTQTPRYLIKTRGQQVTLSCSPISGHRSVSWYQQTPGQGLQFLFEYFSETQRNKGNFPGRFSGRQFSNSRSEMNVSTLELGDSALYLCASSLDYTGANVLTFGAGSRLTVL.

The genes are TRBV5-1 and TRBJ2-4; 9 nucleotides align to TRBD1. CDR1 and CDR2 from the germline V gene are SGHRS and YFSETQ. V gave up 4 bases and J gave up 0 bases; unmatched junction bases: 14. This CDR3 has 19 residues. The CDR3 DNA reads as TGCGCCAGCAGCACGGGGGACAGGGTGACTCTAATAGCCAAAAACATTCAGTACTTC. Translation: CASSTGDRVTLIAKNIQYF.

The chain has TRBV7-9 and TRBJ1-4; no clear D. There are 15 residues in the CDR3. Germline assignment: CDR1 SEHNR and CDR2 FQNEAQ (reference sequence). V lost 5 bases and J lost 5, with 15 bases in between. The CDR3 DNA reads as TGTGCCAGCAGCCCCACCACAGTGACGAATGAAAAACTGTTTTTT. It encodes CASSPTTVTNEKLFF.

The chain carries TRBV5-1 and TRBJ1-5; tentatively, D is TRBD1 (6 bases). This CDR3 spans 15 amino acids. The germline V and J ends were trimmed by 0 bases and 4 bases, with 11 bases remaining between them. Germline V gene sequence: CDR1 SGHRS, CDR2 YFSETQ. The CDR3 coding sequence is TGCGCCAGCAGCTTGGAGACAGGAGTTAATCAGCCCCAGCATTTT. Translated: CASSLETGVNQPQHF.